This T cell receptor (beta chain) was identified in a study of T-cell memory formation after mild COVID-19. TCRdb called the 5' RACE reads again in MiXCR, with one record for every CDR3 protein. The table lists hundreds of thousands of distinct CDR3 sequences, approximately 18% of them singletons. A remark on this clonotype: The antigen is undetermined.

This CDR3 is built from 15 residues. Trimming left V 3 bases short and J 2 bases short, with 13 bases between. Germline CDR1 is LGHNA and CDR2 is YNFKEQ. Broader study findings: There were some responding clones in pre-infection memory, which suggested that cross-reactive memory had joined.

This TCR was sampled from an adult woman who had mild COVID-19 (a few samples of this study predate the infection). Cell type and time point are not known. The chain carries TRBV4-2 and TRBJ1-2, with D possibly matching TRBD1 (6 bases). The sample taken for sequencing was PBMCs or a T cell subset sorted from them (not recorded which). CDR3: CASSQDTQGNYGYTF. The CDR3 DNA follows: TGTGCCAGCAGCCAGGACACACAGGGAAACTATGGCTACACCTTC.